This T cell receptor beta chain was identified during a study of blood T cell repertoires in COVID-19. About the study: The samples span acute and convalescent COVID-19 from the United States, Italy and Spain. The analysed material was cDNA or gDNA that came from T cells, B-cell-depleted T cells, or PBMCs.

The trim removed 3 bases at V and 4 bases at J, leaving 9 bases unmatched. This CDR3 has 15 residues. Germline loops: CDR1 GTSNPN, CDR2 SVGIG (reference sequence). Libraries were prepared by immunoSEQ multiplex PCR; TCRdb keeps only in-frame clonotypes and omits some of them. Of 140,000 or so clones in the sample, more than 70% were seen once. The TCR comes from a woman aged 45 to 65 with acute or convalescent COVID-19. The chain recombines TRBV30 with TRBJ2-7; TRBD1 agrees at 10 bases. The specimen sequenced was peripheral blood. In DNA form, the CDR3 reads TGTGCCTGGAGCATAGGGGGGACAGGGGCATACGAGCAGTACTTC. It is translated as CAWSIGGTGAYEQYF.